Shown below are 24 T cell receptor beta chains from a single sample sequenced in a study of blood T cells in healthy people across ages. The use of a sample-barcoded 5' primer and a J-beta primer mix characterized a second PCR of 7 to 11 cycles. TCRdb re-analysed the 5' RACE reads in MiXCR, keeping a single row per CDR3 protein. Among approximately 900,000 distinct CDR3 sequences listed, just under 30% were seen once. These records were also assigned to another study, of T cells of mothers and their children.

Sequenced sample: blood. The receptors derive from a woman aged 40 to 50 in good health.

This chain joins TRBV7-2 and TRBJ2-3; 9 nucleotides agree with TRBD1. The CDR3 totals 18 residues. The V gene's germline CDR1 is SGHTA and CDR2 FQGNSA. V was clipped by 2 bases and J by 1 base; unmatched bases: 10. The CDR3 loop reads CASSLLQGAGTRTDTQYF. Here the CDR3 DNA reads TGTGCCAGCAGCTTATTACAGGGGGCAGGCACCCGCACAGATACGCAGTATTTT.

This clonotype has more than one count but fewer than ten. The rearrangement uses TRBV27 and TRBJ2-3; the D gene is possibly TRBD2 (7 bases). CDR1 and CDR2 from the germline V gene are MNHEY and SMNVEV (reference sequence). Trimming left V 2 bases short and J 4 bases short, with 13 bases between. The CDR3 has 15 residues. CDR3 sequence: CASSLGAGAADTQYF. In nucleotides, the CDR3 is TGTGCCAGCAGTTTAGGTGCGGGGGCCGCAGATACGCAGTATTTT.

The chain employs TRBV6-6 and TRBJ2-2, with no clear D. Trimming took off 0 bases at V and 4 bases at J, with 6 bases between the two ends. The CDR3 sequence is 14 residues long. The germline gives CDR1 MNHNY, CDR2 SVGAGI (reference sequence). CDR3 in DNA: TGTGCCAGCAGTTACTCTCAGAGCACCGGGGAGCTGTTTTTT. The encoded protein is CASSYSQSTGELFF.

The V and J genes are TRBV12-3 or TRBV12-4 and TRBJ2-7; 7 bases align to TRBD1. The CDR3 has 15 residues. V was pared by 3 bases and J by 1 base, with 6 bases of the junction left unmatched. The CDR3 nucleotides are TGTGCCAGCAGTTTGGAGACAGGGCCATCCTACGAGCAGTACTTC. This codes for CASSLETGPSYEQYF.

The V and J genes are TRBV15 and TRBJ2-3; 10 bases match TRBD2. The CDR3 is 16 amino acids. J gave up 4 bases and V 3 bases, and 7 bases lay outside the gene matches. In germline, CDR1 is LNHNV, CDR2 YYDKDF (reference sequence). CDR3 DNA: TGTGCCACCAGCAGTAAAGCGGGGGGGCCCGCAGATACGCAGTATTTT. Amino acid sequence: CATSSKAGGPADTQYF.

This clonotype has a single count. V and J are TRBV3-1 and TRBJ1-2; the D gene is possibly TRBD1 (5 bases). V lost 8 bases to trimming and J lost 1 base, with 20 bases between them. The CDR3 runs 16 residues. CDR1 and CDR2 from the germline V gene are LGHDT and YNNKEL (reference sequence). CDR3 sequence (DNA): TGTGCCAGCGGCCCCAAGGGGTCGCTTTATAACTATGGCTACACCTTC. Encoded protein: CASGPKGSLYNYGYTF.

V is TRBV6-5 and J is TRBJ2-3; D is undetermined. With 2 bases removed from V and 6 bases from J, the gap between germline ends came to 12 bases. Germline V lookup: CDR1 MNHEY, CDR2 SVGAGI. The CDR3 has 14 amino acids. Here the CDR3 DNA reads TGTGCCAGCAGTTACGAGCGCCTCAGGGATACGCAGTATTTT. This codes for CASSYERLRDTQYF.

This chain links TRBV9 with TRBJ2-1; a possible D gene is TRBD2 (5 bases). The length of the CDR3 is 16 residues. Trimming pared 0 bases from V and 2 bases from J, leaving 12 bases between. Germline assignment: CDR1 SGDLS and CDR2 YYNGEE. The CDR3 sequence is CASSVGRRVPYNEQFF. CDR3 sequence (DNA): TGTGCCAGCAGCGTAGGGCGGCGGGTGCCCTACAATGAGCAGTTCTTC. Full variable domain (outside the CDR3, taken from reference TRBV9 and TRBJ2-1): DSGVTQTPKHLITATGQRVTLRCSPRSGDLSVYWYQQSLDQGLQFLIQYYNGEERAKGNILERFSAQQFPDLHSELNLSSLELGDSALYFCASSVGRRVPYNEQFFGPGTRLTVL.

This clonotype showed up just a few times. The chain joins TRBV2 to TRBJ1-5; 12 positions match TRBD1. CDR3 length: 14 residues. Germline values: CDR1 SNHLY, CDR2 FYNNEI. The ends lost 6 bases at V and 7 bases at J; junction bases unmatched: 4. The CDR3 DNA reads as TGTGCCAGCAGAGGGACAGGGGGCTTACAGCCCCAGCATTTT. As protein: CASRGTGGLQPQHF. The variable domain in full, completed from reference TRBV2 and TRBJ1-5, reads EPEVTQTPSHQVTQMGQEVILRCVPISNHLYFYWYRQILGQKVEFLVSFYNNEISEKSEIFDDQFSVERPDGSNFTLKIRSTKLEDSAMYFCASRGTGGLQPQHFGDGTRLSIL.

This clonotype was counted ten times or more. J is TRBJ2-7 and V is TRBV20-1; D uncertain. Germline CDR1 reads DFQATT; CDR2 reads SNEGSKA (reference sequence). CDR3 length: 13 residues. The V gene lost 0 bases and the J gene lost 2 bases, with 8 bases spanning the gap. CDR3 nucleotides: TGCAGTGCTAGAGACGGCGACACCTACGAGCAGTACTTC. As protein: CSARDGDTYEQYF.

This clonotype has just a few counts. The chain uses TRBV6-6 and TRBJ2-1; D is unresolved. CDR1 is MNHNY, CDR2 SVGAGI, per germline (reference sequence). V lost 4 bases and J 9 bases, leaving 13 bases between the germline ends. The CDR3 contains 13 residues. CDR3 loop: CASSSHGRIEQFF. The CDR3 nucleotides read TGTGCCAGCAGTTCCCACGGACGGATTGAGCAGTTCTTC.

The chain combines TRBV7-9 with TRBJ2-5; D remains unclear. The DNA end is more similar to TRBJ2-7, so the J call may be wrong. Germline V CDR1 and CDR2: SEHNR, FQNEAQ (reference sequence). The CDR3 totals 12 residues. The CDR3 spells CAIKGRDYEQYF. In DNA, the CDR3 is TGTGCCATCAAGGGAAGGGATTACGAGCAGTACTTC.

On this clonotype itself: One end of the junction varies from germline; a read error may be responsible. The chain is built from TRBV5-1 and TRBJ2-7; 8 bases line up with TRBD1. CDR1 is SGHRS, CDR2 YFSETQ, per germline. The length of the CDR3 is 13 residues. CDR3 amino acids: CAGSPSGGDEQYF. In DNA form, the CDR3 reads TGCGCCGGCAGCCCCTCAGGGGGCGACGAGCAGTACTTC.

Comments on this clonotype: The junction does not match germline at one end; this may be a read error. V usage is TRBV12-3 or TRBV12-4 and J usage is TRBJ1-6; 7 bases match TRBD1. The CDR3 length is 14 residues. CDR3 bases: TGTGCCAGCAGCCGGGACAGTAAAAATTCACTCCTCCACTTT. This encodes CASSRDSKNSLLHF.

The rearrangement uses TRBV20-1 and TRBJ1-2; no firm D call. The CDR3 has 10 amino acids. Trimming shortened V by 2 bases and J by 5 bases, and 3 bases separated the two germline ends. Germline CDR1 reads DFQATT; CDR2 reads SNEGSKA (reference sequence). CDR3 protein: CSARLYGYTF. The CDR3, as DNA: TGCAGTGCTAGACTATATGGCTACACCTTC.

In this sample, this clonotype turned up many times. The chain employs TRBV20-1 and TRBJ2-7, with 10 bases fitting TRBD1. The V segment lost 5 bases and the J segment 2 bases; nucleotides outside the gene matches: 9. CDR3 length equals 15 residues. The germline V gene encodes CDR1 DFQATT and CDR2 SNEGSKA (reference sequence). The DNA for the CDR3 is TGCAGTGCTTTACCTGAGGGGACAGGGGCCTACGAGCAGTACTTC. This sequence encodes CSALPEGTGAYEQYF.

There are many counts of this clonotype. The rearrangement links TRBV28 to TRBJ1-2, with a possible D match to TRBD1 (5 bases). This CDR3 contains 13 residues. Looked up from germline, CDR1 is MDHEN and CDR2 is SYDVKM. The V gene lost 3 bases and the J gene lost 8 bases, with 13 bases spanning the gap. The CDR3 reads CASSLALGTGYTF. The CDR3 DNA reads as TGTGCCAGCAGTTTGGCCCTGGGGACCGGCTACACCTTC.

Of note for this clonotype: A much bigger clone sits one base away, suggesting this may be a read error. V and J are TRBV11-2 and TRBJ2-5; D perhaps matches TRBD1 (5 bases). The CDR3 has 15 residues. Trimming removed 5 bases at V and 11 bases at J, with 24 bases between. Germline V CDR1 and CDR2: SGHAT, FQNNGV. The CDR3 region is CASSLSGPPYNEQYF. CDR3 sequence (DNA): TGTGCCAGCAGCCTCTCAGGGCCTCCCTACAATGAGCAGTACTTC.

CDR3 in amino acids: CAISELGQGGVEQYF. The CDR3 region has the DNA TGTGCCATCAGTGAGTTGGGACAGGGGGGAGTCGAGCAGTACTTC. The V and J genes are TRBV10-3 and TRBJ2-7, with TRBD1 matching over 11 bases. The length of the CDR3 is 15 residues. In germline, CDR1 is ENHRY, CDR2 SYGVKD. Trimming cost V 1 base and J 6 bases; bases outside gene matches: 5.

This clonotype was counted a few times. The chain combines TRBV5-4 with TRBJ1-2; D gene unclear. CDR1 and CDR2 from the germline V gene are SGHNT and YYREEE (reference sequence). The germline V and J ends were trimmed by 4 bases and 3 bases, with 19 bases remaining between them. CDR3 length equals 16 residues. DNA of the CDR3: TGTGCCAGCAGCGCACTAGAGGACGCCGGGCACTATGGCTACACCTTC. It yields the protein CASSALEDAGHYGYTF.

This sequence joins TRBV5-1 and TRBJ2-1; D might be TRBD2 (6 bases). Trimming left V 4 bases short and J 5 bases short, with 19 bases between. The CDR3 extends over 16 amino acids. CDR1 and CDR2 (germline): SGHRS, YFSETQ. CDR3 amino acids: CASSRGGTQKHNEQFF. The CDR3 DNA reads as TGCGCCAGCAGCCGGGGCGGGACTCAAAAGCACAATGAGCAGTTCTTC. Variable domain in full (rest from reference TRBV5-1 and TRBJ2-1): KAGVTQTPRYLIKTRGQQVTLSCSPISGHRSVSWYQQTPGQGLQFLFEYFSETQRNKGNFPGRFSGRQFSNSRSEMNVSTLELGDSALYLCASSRGGTQKHNEQFFGPGTRLTVL.

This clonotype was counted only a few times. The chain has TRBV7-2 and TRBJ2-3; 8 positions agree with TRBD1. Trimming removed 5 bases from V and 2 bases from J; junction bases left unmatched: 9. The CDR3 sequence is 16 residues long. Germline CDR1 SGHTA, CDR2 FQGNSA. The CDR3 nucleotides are TGTGCCAGCAGCCCCCAACAGGGGGGTGCCACAGATACGCAGTATTTT. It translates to CASSPQQGGATDTQYF.

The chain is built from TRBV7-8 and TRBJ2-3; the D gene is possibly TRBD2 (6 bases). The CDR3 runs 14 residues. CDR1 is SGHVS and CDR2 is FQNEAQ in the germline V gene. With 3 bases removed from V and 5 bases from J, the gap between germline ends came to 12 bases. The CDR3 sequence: CASSFLREIDTQYF. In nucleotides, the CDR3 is TGTGCCAGCAGCTTTCTTCGGGAGATAGATACGCAGTATTTT.

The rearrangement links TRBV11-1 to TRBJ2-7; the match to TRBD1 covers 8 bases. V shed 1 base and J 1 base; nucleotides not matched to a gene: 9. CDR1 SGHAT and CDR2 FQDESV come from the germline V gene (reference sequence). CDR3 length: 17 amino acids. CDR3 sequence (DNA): TGTGCCAGCAGCTTAGGTGTCGACAGGGGAGCATCCTACGAGCAGTACTTC. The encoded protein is CASSLGVDRGASYEQYF.